This paragraph reports one T cell receptor (beta chain). Its antigen remains unidentified. Per-base qualities were not stored, and no clone one base away is much larger. Donors were healthy HIV-negative adults with no recently reported acute infections or vaccinations. Only Caucasian adults living in Nashville, Tennessee, USA were represented among the donors. CD4+ T cells were enriched by magnetic negative selection; naive cells were then positively selected on CD45RA, and the negative fraction formed the memory subset. Blood was collected by leukapheresis, and PBMCs were isolated by Ficoll-Histopaque density gradient centrifugation and then cryopreserved in liquid nitrogen vapor phase. Analytical flow cytometry was used to check the purity and quantity of each magnetically sorted T cell population. From each sorted fraction, genomic DNA was isolated and quantified by UV absorbance on a Nanodrop 2000c.

TCR CDR3 regions were amplified from genomic DNA by multiplex PCR using the deep immunoSEQ assay. Extracted genomic DNA from each cell subset was spread evenly across all wells of several immunoSEQ 96-well plates, with each plate serving as a replicate. Each replicate PCR for sorted subsets received 150 to 250 ng genomic DNA, equal to roughly 29,000 T cell genomes. Purified libraries were measured with a Qubit 3.0 fluorometer, size-checked on a Bioanalyzer 2100, and measured again with the KAPA Library Quantification kit. Every immunoSEQ 96-well plate was sequenced on a separate single-read 150-cycle Illumina NextSeq 550 flow cell. The published analysis was carried out like this. Because the immunoSEQ output included only junctional sequences and no quality scores, the filtering could not be the same as the filtering used for full-length reads. Sequences were annotated with PyIR, a Python wrapper for IgBLAST v1.9, using IMGT germline references to assign V/J genes and CDR3. Reads were filtered out if the reads had weak V/J assignments (E-value above 1e-6), no CDR3, stop codons, out-of-frame junctions, or ambiguous translated residues. V3J clonotypes were defined by identical inferred V gene, J gene, and CDR3 amino acid sequence. Percentage overlap between repertoires was computed as shared unique clonotypes divided by the size of the smaller repertoire. Richness of each repertoire was evaluated using RTK rarefaction, the Chao1 estimator, and Recon v2.1 estimates of unobserved clonotypes. For all TCRbeta clonotypes obtained by the gDNA method from four donors, generation probabilities were computed with OLGA. The table was pulled from immuneACCESS by TCRdb, which kept in-frame rearrangements only. Such tables lose some clones; where checked, under half of the loss comes from unresolved V genes, and the rest has no known cause. Clone size and V and J calls were adopted from that table, with D and trimming inferred from the DNA. This sample is represented by over 850,000 clones; around three quarters of them were singletons. The top ten clonotypes cover around 0.47% of the sample.

CDR1 and CDR2 are drawn from the germline V gene: KGHSH, LQKENI. The CDR3 sequence holds 12 residues, the cysteine and phenylalanine included. Only the CDR3 region is kept as DNA, spanning 36 bases read in frame from base 1. V is clipped by 2 bases and J by 12 bases, and the sequence between their germline boundaries is 11 bases long. These data come from a study of shared clonotypes between healthy human individuals (TCRdb year 2020). In the study overall: A couple of women and three men aged 18 to 49 years were included in the cohort. Libraries were prepared and TCR repertoires were sequenced by different laboratories using diverse techniques, in order to increase sequencing depth and limit assay-specific biases. Leukapheresis yielded between about 0.85 and 10 billion PBMCs per donor. For each donor, CD4 naive and CD4 memory were each run on three plates, CD8 naive on two plates, and CD8 memory on one plate. Blood TCR repertoires of five healthy adults were deeply sequenced to estimate repertoire size and the extent of clonotype sharing between individuals.

Beyond this particular receptor, the publication reports: Pairwise subsampling led to the expectation that sequencing depth would affect the degree of clonotype sharing among donors. Sampling was restricted to blood, and TCR repertoires in tissues likely differ from the TCR repertoires found in blood. Compared with non-shared clonotypes, the clonotypes found in all four sorted-subset donors had higher generation probabilities. Naive subsets generally had larger estimated clonotype richness than memory subsets did. Across a few donors, approximately 4.9% of naive CD4, roughly 3.5% of naive CD8, about 2.3% of memory CD4, and approximately 0.4% of memory CD8 clonotypes were shared. Because the study included a small number of donors, the genetic and exposure-history diversity represented was limited. Even with the large sequencing depth, rarefaction of the sorted-subset datasets indicated that sequencing was incomplete.

This sequence uses TRBV18 and TRBJ2-4; no D gene can be assigned with confidence. The TCR comes from a man aged 18-30 years in good health. Some clones in this sample may be carry-over from other donors' samples. The material sequenced was memory CD4+ T cells from PBMCs. The cell subset or site label, as the study defines it: CD45RA-negative fraction. The sequenced DNA: TGTGCCAGCTCACCATCCCAAGGAGATCAGTACTTC. This encodes CASSPSQGDQYF.